These 2 T cell receptor beta chains share one sample of origin, sequenced in a study of cytomegalovirus exposure and HLA in healthy donors. This PCR relied on a set of 60 Vbeta primers and 13 Jbeta primers. Measured with immunoSEQ multiplex PCR; TCRdb has only the in-frame clones, and not every one. The sample shows roughly 100,000 clones, about 70% of them seen only once. The sample was PBMCs. These receptors were obtained from a boy aged 5 to 17 in good health and CMV-seronegative.

This sequence joins TRBV4-3 and TRBJ2-2, with TRBD2 matching 9 bases. V gave up 3 bases and J gave up 4 bases; unmatched junction bases: 3. The germline CDR1 and CDR2 sequences are LGHNA and YSLEER. This CDR3 comprises 15 residues. The DNA of the CDR3 is TGCGCCAGCAGCCAGGCGGGGGGGCCCACCGGGGAGCTGTTTTTT. It codes for CASSQAGGPTGELFF.

J is TRBJ1-5 and V is TRBV5-1; D is unclear. The CDR3 covers 14 residues. Trimming cost V 0 bases and J 6 bases, with 10 bases left between them. Germline V lookup: CDR1 SGHRS, CDR2 YFSETQ. DNA of the CDR3: TGCGCCAGCAGCTTGGATCACAGTGCTCAGCCCCAGCATTTT. This encodes CASSLDHSAQPQHF. The whole variable domain, filled in from reference TRBV5-1 and TRBJ1-5, reads KAGVTQTPRYLIKTRGQQVTLSCSPISGHRSVSWYQQTPGQGLQFLFEYFSETQRNKGNFPGRFSGRQFSNSRSEMNVSTLELGDSALYLCASSLDHSAQPQHFGDGTRLSIL.